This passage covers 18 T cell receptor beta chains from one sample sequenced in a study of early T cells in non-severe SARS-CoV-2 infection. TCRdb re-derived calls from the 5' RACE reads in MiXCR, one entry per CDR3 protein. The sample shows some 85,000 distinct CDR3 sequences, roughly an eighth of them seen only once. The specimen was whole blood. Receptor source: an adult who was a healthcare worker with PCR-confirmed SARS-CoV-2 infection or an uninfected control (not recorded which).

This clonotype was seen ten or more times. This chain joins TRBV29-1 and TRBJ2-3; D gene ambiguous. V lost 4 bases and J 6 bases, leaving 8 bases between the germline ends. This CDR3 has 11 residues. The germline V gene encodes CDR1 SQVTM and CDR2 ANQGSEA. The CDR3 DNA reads TGCAGCGTTGCCGGGTCGGATACGCAGTATTTT. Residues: CSVAGSDTQYF.

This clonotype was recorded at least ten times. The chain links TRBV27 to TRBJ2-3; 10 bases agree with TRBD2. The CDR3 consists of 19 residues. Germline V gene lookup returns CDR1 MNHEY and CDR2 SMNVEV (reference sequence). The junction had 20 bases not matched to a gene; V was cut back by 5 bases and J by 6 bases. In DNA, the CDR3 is TGTGCCAGCAGTGAGCGGAGCAGATCTAGCGGGGGTGTACGGGATACGCAGTATTTT. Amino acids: CASSERSRSSGGVRDTQYF.

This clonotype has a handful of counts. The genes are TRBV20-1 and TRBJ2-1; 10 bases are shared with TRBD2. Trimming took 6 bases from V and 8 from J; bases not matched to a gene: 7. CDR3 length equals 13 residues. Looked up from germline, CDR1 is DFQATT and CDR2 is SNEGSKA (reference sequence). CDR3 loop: CSANPSGGYEQFF. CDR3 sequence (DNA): TGCAGTGCCAATCCTAGCGGGGGCTATGAGCAGTTCTTC.

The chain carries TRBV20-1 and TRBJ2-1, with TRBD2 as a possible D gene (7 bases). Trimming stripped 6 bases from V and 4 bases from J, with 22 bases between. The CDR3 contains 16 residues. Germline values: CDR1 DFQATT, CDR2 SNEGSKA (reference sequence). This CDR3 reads CSATSRGARGYNEQFF. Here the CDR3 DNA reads TGCAGTGCAACCTCTCGGGGGGCTAGAGGATACAATGAGCAGTTCTTC.

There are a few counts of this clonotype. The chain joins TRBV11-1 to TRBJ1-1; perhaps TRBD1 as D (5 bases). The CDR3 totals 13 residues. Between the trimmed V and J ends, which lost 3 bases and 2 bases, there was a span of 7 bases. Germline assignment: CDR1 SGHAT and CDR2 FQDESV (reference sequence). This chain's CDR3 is CASSFDRNTEAFF. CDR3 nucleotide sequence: TGTGCCAGCAGCTTTGACAGAAACACTGAAGCTTTCTTT.

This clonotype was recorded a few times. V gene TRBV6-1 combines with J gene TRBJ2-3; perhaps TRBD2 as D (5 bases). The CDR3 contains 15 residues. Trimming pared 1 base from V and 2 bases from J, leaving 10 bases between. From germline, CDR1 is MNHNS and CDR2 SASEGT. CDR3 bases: TGTGCCAGCAGTGAAGTAGGACTTATCACAGATACGCAGTATTTT. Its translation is CASSEVGLITDTQYF.

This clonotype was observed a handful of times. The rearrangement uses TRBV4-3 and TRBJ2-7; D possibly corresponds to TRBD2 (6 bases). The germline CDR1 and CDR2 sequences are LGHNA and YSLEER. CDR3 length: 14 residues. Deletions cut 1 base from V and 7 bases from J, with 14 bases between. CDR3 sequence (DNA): TGCGCCAGCAGCCAAGTTTTGTGGGCGGGGGAGCAGTACTTC. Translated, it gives CASSQVLWAGEQYF.

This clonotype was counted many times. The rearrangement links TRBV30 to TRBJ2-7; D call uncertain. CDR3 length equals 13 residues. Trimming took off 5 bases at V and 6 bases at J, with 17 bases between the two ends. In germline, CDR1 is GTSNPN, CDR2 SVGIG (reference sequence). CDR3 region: CAWGQLGNGEQYF. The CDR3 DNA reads TGTGCCTGGGGTCAATTGGGGAACGGCGAGCAGTACTTC.

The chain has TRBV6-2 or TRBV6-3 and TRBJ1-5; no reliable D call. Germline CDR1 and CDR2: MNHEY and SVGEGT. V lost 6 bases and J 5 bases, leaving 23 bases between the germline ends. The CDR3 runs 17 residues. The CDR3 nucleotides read TGTGCCAGCAGCCAGAGAGGTATCGGGTTTTTGGATCAGCCCCAGCATTTT. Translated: CASSQRGIGFLDQPQHF.

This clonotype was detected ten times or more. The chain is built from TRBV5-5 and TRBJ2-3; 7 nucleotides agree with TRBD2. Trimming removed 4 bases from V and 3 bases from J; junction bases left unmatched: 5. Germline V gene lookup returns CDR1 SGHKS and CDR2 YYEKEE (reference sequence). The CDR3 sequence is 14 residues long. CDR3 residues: CASSRAGPTDTQYF. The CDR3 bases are TGTGCCAGCAGCCGAGCGGGGCCTACAGATACGCAGTATTTT.

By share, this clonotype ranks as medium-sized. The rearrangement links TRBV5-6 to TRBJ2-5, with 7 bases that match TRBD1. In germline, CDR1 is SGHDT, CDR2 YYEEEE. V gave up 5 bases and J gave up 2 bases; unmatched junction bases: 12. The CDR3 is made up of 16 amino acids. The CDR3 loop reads CASSPFRGFGQETQYF. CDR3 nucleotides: TGTGCCAGCAGTCCATTCAGGGGGTTCGGACAAGAGACCCAGTACTTC.

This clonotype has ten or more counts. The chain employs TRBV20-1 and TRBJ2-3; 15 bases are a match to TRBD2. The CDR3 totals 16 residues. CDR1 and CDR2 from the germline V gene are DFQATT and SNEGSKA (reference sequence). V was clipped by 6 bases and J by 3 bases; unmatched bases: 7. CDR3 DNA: TGCAGTGCAAATGGACTAGCGGGGGGGTGGACAGATACGCAGTATTTT. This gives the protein CSANGLAGGWTDTQYF.

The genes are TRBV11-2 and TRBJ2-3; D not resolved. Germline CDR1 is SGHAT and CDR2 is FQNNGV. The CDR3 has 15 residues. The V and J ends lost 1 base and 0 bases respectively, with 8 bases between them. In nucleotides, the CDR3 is TGTGCCAGCAGCTTAGGCCTCCTAAGCACAGATACGCAGTATTTT. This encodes CASSLGLLSTDTQYF.

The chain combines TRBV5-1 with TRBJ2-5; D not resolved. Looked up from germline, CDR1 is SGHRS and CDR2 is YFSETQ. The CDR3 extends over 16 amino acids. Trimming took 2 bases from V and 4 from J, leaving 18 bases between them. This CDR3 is CASSFSLGFSRETQYF. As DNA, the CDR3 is TGCGCCAGCAGCTTTTCTCTGGGGTTTTCGAGAGAGACCCAGTACTTC. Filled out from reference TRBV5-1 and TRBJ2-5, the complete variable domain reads KAGVTQTPRYLIKTRGQQVTLSCSPISGHRSVSWYQQTPGQGLQFLFEYFSETQRNKGNFPGRFSGRQFSNSRSEMNVSTLELGDSALYLCASSFSLGFSRETQYFGPGTRLLVL.

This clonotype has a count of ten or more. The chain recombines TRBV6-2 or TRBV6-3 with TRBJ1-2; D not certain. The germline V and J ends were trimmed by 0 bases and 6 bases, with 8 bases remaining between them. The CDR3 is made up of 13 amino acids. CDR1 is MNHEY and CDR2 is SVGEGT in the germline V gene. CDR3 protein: CASSYSGSNGYTF. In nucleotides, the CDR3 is TGTGCCAGCAGTTACTCTGGGAGCAATGGCTACACCTTC.

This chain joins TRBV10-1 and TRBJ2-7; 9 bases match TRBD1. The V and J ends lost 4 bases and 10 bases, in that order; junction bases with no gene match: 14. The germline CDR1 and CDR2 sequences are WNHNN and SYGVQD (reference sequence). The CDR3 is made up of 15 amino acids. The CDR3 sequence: CASSGLDRGFIGQYF. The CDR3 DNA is TGCGCCAGCAGTGGCCTGGACAGGGGTTTTATTGGTCAGTACTTC.

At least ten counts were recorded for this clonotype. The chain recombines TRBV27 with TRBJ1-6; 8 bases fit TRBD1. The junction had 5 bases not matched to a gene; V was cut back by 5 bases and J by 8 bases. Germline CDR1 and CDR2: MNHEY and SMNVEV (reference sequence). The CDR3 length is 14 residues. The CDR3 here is CASSPRGRDSPLHF. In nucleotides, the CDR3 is TGTGCCAGCAGTCCCAGGGGGCGGGATTCACCCCTCCACTTT.

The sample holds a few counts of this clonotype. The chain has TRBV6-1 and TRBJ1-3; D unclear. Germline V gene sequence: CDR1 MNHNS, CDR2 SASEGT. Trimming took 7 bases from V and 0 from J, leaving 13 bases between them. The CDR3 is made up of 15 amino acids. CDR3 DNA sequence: TGTGCCAGCAAAATCGACACAGCCTCTGGAAACACCATATATTTT. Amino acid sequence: CASKIDTASGNTIYF.